The 9 T cell receptor beta chains listed next were all sequenced from one sample in a study of cytomegalovirus exposure and HLA in healthy donors (TCRdb year 2017). The library was generated by the immunoSEQ multiplex PCR assay. For the multiplex PCR, a mixture combining 60 forward primers for TCR Vbeta segments and 13 reverse primers for TCR Jbeta segments was used. TCRdb took over this immuneACCESS table, retaining in-frame rearrangements with V and J assigned. Such tables are incomplete; in checked studies, under half of the missing clones stem from an unresolved V gene, and the remainder is unexplained. Counted in this sample were fewer than 250,000 clones; about four fifths of them appeared once. The top ten hold approximately 5% of the sample. The sample was PBMCs. The source of these receptors is a man younger than 40 in good health and CMV-seropositive.

The chain couples TRBV6-1 to TRBJ2-7; 7 nucleotides align to TRBD1. Trimming cost V 2 bases and J 1 base; bases outside gene matches: 2. This CDR3 region has 14 residues. Germline V gene lookup returns CDR1 MNHNS and CDR2 SASEGT. The CDR3 DNA reads TGTGCCAGCAGTGAATCGGGACAGTCCTACGAGCAGTACTTC. Amino acids: CASSESGQSYEQYF.

This clone was observed a single time. The chain has TRBV18 and TRBJ2-5; TRBD2 aligns across 9 bases. The junction had 12 bases not matched to a gene; V was cut back by 1 base and J by 6 bases. The germline gives CDR1 KGHSH, CDR2 LQKENI. There are 17 residues in the CDR3. The CDR3, as DNA: TGTGCCAGCTCACCACGGGGTAGCGGGAGACCCCCCCAGACCCAGTACTTC. It is translated as CASSPRGSGRPPQTQYF.

The rearrangement uses TRBV7-3 and TRBJ2-3; no firm D call. Trimming pared 5 bases from V and 6 bases from J, leaving 12 bases between. The germline V gene has CDR1 SGHTA and CDR2 FQGTGA. The CDR3 length is 13 residues. CDR3 loop: CASSPEVLDTQYF. CDR3 nucleotide sequence: TGTGCCAGCAGCCCAGAGGTACTCGATACGCAGTATTTT.

J is TRBJ1-6 and V is TRBV2; a weak D match, TRBD1 (5 bases). Trimming took 1 base from V and 8 from J, leaving 12 bases between them. The CDR3 totals 15 residues. Per the germline V gene, CDR1 is SNHLY and CDR2 is FYNNEI. The DNA for the CDR3 is TGTGCCAGCAGTGAAGGGCAGGGAGGGTATTCACCCCTCCACTTT. This encodes CASSEGQGGYSPLHF.

This chain uses TRBV10-3 with TRBJ2-5; 7 positions agree with TRBD1. The CDR3 is made up of 13 amino acids. The germline V gene encodes CDR1 ENHRY and CDR2 SYGVKD. J lost 5 bases, V lost 8 bases, and 8 bases had no gene match. As DNA, the CDR3 is TGTGCCATCCGGGACAGCCTTGGGGAGACCCAGTACTTC. As protein: CAIRDSLGETQYF.

This clone occurred once. The chain has TRBV7-3 and TRBJ2-1, with 11 bases lining up with TRBD2. Trimming cost V 2 bases and J 10 bases; bases outside gene matches: 10. The CDR3 consists of 16 residues. Germline values: CDR1 SGHTA, CDR2 FQGTGA. The DNA of the CDR3 is TGTGCCAGCAGCTTAGTTGGGGTAGCGGGGGGGGAAGAGCAGTTCTTC. It translates to CASSLVGVAGGEEQFF.

The rearrangement joins TRBV6-1 to TRBJ1-3, with a tentative D call TRBD1 (5 bases). There are 15 residues in the CDR3. The germline V and J ends were trimmed by 6 bases and 4 bases, with 16 bases remaining between them. Germline assignment: CDR1 MNHNS and CDR2 SASEGT. The CDR3 sequence: CASSPGTPAGNTIYF. Here the CDR3 DNA reads TGTGCCAGCAGCCCCGGGACTCCGGCAGGAAACACCATATATTTT.

The DNA for the CDR3 is TGCGCCAGCAGCCAAGAAGTCCAGGGTGGTGAAGCTTTCTTT. Encoded protein: CASSQEVQGGEAFF. V is TRBV4-1 and J is TRBJ1-1; D may be TRBD1 (5 bases). Germline V gene data show CDR1 as MGHRA and CDR2 as YSYEKL. V dropped 0 bases and J dropped 7 bases, with 12 bases sitting between them. The CDR3 runs 14 residues.

The rearrangement links TRBV18 to TRBJ1-4; D uncertain. V was shortened by 6 bases and J by 4 bases, with 15 bases between the two germline ends. This CDR3 contains 15 residues. Germline V gene lookup returns CDR1 KGHSH and CDR2 LQKENI. CDR3: CASSLTGGFNEKLFF. The CDR3, as DNA: TGTGCCAGCTCGCTGACCGGCGGGTTTAATGAAAAACTGTTTTTT.